This T cell receptor beta chain was sequenced in a study of T cells in Graves' hyperthyroidism and ophthalmopathy. Study-level findings and limits: A 13 V-J signature model discriminated ophthalmopathy versus stable hyperthyroidism.

The germline V gene has CDR1 MNHEY and CDR2 SVGAGI. Trimming removed 1 base at V and 5 bases at J, with 12 bases between. This CDR3 comprises 15 residues. Diagnoses rested on clinical symptoms, serum thyroxine and TRAb, thyroid ultrasound and orbital computed tomography. Amplification of TCR beta CDR3 regions was performed using RNA transcripts as template. The HTBI set primed first-round TCR CDR3 RT-PCR. TCRdb processed the multiplex PCR reads anew with MiXCR; each CDR3 protein has one entry. Among more than 550,000 distinct CDR3 sequences listed, 45% were seen once. Turning to this clonotype: Its antigen is still unknown.

V is TRBV6-5 and J is TRBJ1-5; tentative D call: TRBD1 (5 bases). The clonotype was recovered from an adult man with Graves' disease, either hyperthyroidism or ophthalmopathy (not recorded which). Material for sequencing was peripheral blood or thyroid tissue (not recorded which). The CDR3 DNA follows: TGTGCCAGCAGTTACTTCGGGAGGGGTGATCAGCCCCAGCATTTT. It encodes CASSYFGRGDQPQHF.